This T cell receptor beta chain was recovered during a study of post-analysis software for immune sequencing data. Study overall: In terms of disease course, relapsing-remitting, secondary progressive and progressive-relapsing multiple sclerosis were included. Study observations and caveats: Controls showed significantly higher normalized Chao1 diversity than did multiple sclerosis patients. Included in a set of four or five TRBV segments more frequent in patients than controls were TRBV5-6, TRBV5-1 and TRBV20-1.

This CDR3 has 15 residues. Germline V CDR1 and CDR2: MNHEY, SVGEGT. The V segment lost 6 bases and the J segment 3 bases; nucleotides outside the gene matches: 8. Note on this clonotype: Its antigen remains unidentified.

Unique molecular identifiers featured in each of the TCR beta cDNA libraries. Input populations of roughly 0.95 to 10 million T cells gave rise to around 480,000 cDNA molecules. TCRdb processed the PCR reads anew with MiXCR; each CDR3 protein has one entry. Seen here are roughly 800,000 distinct CDR3 sequences, around 45% observed once, and the top ten hold just under 5%. The sequence was collected from a girl aged 10 to 17 with multiple sclerosis. Material: blood. The V gene is TRBV6-2 or TRBV6-3, the J gene TRBJ2-3; 8 bases align to TRBD1. Here the CDR3 DNA reads TGTGCCAGCAGACACGACAGGGGTATAACAGATACGCAGTATTTT. The encoded protein is CASRHDRGITDTQYF.